Listed here are 32 T cell receptor beta chains from one sample, sequenced in a study of radiation and T cells in renal cell carcinoma. Time point given: blood 4 weeks post-SBRT, at nephrectomy. Treatment denoted: 15 Gy SBRT to primary tumor, nephrectomy 4 weeks later. Generated by immunoSEQ multiplex PCR, the TCRdb table keeps only in-frame clones and is missing some. The table includes roughly 58,000 clones, about 74% detected once. The sample was blood, taken from a patient whose treatment included radiotherapy and nephrectomy. All receptors come from a man aged 55 to 70 with renal cell carcinoma.

This clone showed up just once. This chain links TRBV5-1 with TRBJ2-1, with 11 bases matching TRBD2. This CDR3 spans 18 amino acids. CDR1 and CDR2 from the germline V gene are SGHRS and YFSETQ. The V segment lost 0 bases and the J segment 4 bases; nucleotides outside the gene matches: 9. CDR3 nucleotides: TGCGCCAGCAGCTTGGCAAGTCTGACTAGCGGGGCGTACAATGAGCAGTTCTTC. Protein: CASSLASLTSGAYNEQFF.

The J gene is TRBJ1-1, the V gene TRBV29-1, with D hard to call. This CDR3 is 15 amino acids long. Germline CDR1 SQVTM, CDR2 ANQGSEA. V shed 0 bases and J shed 5 bases, with 16 bases lying between them. The CDR3, as DNA: TGCAGCGTTGAAGATCTGACCCCGGTGGGAACTGAAGCTTTCTTT. It specifies CSVEDLTPVGTEAFF.

The rearrangement links TRBV7-2 to TRBJ2-3, with TRBD2 matching over 7 bases. The trim removed 3 bases at V and 2 bases at J, leaving 5 bases unmatched. Germline V lookup: CDR1 SGHTA, CDR2 FQGNSA. This CDR3 is 15 amino acids long. CDR3 in amino acids: CASSFRAGPTDTQYF. The CDR3, as DNA: TGTGCCAGCAGCTTCAGAGCGGGGCCCACAGATACGCAGTATTTT.

This chain joins TRBV10-3 and TRBJ1-2, with D perhaps matching TRBD1 (6 bases). V lost 1 base, J lost 6 bases, and 27 bases lay in between. The CDR3 totals 19 residues. Germline V lookup: CDR1 ENHRY, CDR2 SYGVKD. CDR3 protein: CAISELKGYRDGPLHGYTF. The DNA of the CDR3 is TGTGCCATCAGTGAGTTAAAGGGGTACAGGGATGGACCTCTCCATGGCTACACCTTC.

This rearrangement joins TRBV15 to TRBJ1-3; D unclear. The CDR3 consists of 18 residues. The ends were cut back, 0 bases at V and 2 bases at J, with 17 bases in the middle. Germline CDR1 and CDR2: LNHNV and YYDKDF (reference sequence). The CDR3 loop reads CATSRDSQTTITGNTIYF. The CDR3 nucleotides read TGTGCCACCAGCAGAGATTCCCAGACTACGATAACTGGAAACACCATATATTTT.

The CDR3 loop is CASSWQGQGDSPLHF. CDR3 bases: TGTGCCAGCAGTTGGCAGGGACAGGGGGATTCACCCCTCCACTTT. The chain recombines TRBV27 with TRBJ1-6; 11 positions agree with TRBD1. The ends lost 4 bases at V and 8 bases at J; junction bases unmatched: 4. This CDR3 is 15 amino acids long. From germline, CDR1 is MNHEY and CDR2 SMNVEV (reference sequence).

This clone was seen only a few times. V gene TRBV12-1 combines with J gene TRBJ1-5. TRBV12-1 is reported as a pseudogene. The CDR3 covers 15 residues. Here the CDR3 reads CASSFARGVWQPQHF. CDR3 DNA sequence: TGTGCCAGCAGCTTTGCGCGGGGGGTATGGCAGCCCCAGCATTTT.

The chain joins TRBV29-1 to TRBJ2-1, with TRBD2 matching 10 bases. With V trimmed by 6 bases and J by 1 base, 12 bases remained unmatched. The germline CDR1 and CDR2 sequences are SQVTM and ANQGSEA. The CDR3 extends over 17 amino acids. The CDR3 nucleotides are TGCAGCGTCATGGACGGGGGAGCGGGAGGGTCCTACAATGAGCAGTTCTTC. Its translation is CSVMDGGAGGSYNEQFF.

A few counts support this clone. The rearrangement links TRBV6-1 to TRBJ2-3, with 8 nucleotides matching TRBD1. V lost 1 base and J lost 8; bases outside the gene matches: 5. The germline V gene encodes CDR1 MNHNS and CDR2 SASEGT. This CDR3 is built from 14 residues. DNA of the CDR3: TGTGCCAGCAGTGAAGAAGTCAGGGGGCTTACGCAGTATTTT. Protein product: CASSEEVRGLTQYF.

This CDR3 reads CASSPFGQGGTNEKLFF. The CDR3 coding sequence is TGTGCCAGCTCACCATTCGGACAGGGTGGGACTAATGAAAAACTGTTTTTT. V gene TRBV18 combines with J gene TRBJ1-4; TRBD1 matches at 8 bases. The CDR3 length is 17 residues. V lost 2 bases and J lost 2; bases outside the gene matches: 7. Germline loops: CDR1 KGHSH, CDR2 LQKENI.

The chain recombines TRBV4-3 with TRBJ2-3, with 12 nucleotides matching TRBD2. Germline V gene sequence: CDR1 LGHNA, CDR2 YSLEER. The ends lost 6 bases at V and 5 bases at J; junction bases unmatched: 6. This CDR3 comprises 15 residues. CDR3 amino acids: CASSQTSGGLDTQYF. CDR3 coding DNA: TGCGCCAGCAGTCAGACTAGCGGGGGTTTAGATACGCAGTATTTT.

The chain links TRBV29-1 to TRBJ1-4; D is possibly TRBD1 (6 bases). Germline-derived CDR1 and CDR2 are SQVTM and ANQGSEA. There are 15 residues in the CDR3. The V end was cut by 0 bases, the J end by 3 bases, with 11 bases between. The CDR3 bases are TGCAGCGTTGAAGATCATCCAGGGGCTAATGAAAAACTGTTTTTT. This codes for CSVEDHPGANEKLFF.

CDR3 bases: TGTGCCAGCAGTCCGGGACAGGTTACTGAAGCTTTCTTT. This translates into CASSPGQVTEAFF. The J gene is TRBJ1-1, the V gene TRBV28; 8 positions agree with TRBD1. The CDR3 extends over 13 amino acids. Losses at the gene ends were 5 bases for V and 5 bases for J; bases not matched to a gene: 4. CDR1 is MDHEN, CDR2 SYDVKM, per germline.

CDR3 loop: CAWSYGTVGYGYTF. CDR3 DNA sequence: TGTGCCTGGAGTTACGGGACAGTCGGCTATGGCTACACCTTC. This chain uses TRBV30 with TRBJ1-2; TRBD1 matches at 7 bases. The V gene end was trimmed by 2 bases and the J gene end by 4 bases; junction bases not matched to a gene: 7. Looked up from germline, CDR1 is GTSNPN and CDR2 is SVGIG (reference sequence). This CDR3 is built from 14 residues.

The chain links TRBV27 to TRBJ2-6, with D possibly called TRBD1 or TRBD2 (5 bases each). The germline CDR1 and CDR2 sequences are MNHEY and SMNVEV (reference sequence). The V end was cut by 11 bases, the J end by 4 bases, with 9 bases between. The CDR3 is 12 amino acids. CDR3 loop: CAPREGANVLTF. CDR3 nucleotides: TGTGCCCCCAGGGAGGGGGCCAACGTCCTGACTTTC.

This chain connects TRBV6-1 to TRBJ2-1; D perhaps matches TRBD1 (7 bases). CDR1 is MNHNS, CDR2 SASEGT, per germline. This CDR3 comprises 16 residues. V lost 7 bases and J lost 6, with 22 bases in between. The CDR3 nucleotides are TGTGCCAGCACTGACAGGGTCGGAGGGCCAGGCAATGAGCAGTTCTTC. Translating it yields CASTDRVGGPGNEQFF.

The chain couples TRBV29-1 to TRBJ2-1, with 8 bases fitting TRBD2. Germline V gene data show CDR1 as SQVTM and CDR2 as ANQGSEA. This CDR3 has 12 residues. J lost 5 bases, V lost 6 bases, and 3 bases had no gene match. CDR3 residues: CSVGLGHNEQFF. The DNA for the CDR3 is TGCAGCGTGGGACTAGGCCACAATGAGCAGTTCTTC.

J is TRBJ1-4 and V is TRBV7-2, with D perhaps matching TRBD1 (6 bases). CDR1 and CDR2 (germline): SGHTA, FQGNSA. Deletions cut 1 base from V and 7 bases from J, with 10 bases between. The CDR3 is made up of 14 amino acids. CDR3 sequence (DNA): TGTGCCAGCAGCTTAGAGAGAGGGGGTGAAAAACTGTTTTTT. It yields the protein CASSLERGGEKLFF.

The gene calls are TRBV9 and TRBJ1-2; D uncertain. Germline lookup yields CDR1 SGDLS and CDR2 YYNGEE. The V and J ends lost 4 bases and 0 bases respectively, with 7 bases between them. This CDR3 has 13 amino acids. The CDR3 region is CASSSRANYGYTF. The DNA of the CDR3 is TGTGCCAGCAGCTCGCGGGCTAACTATGGCTACACCTTC.

This chain joins TRBV10-1 and TRBJ2-1; maybe TRBD2 (7 bases). Per the germline V gene, CDR1 is WNHNN and CDR2 is SYGVQD (reference sequence). This CDR3 is built from 18 residues. V lost 0 bases and J 3 bases, leaving 18 bases between the germline ends. Here the CDR3 DNA reads TGCGCCAGCAGTGAGTCGTTCAGGGAAAGGGGGGGCTACAATGAGCAGTTCTTC. Its translation: CASSESFRERGGYNEQFF.

The chain employs TRBV5-4 and TRBJ2-2, with D perhaps given as TRBD1 or TRBD2 (5 bases each). Trimming removed 2 bases from V and 8 bases from J, with 10 bases in between. The CDR3 is 13 amino acids. The germline V gene encodes CDR1 SGHNT and CDR2 YYREEE (reference sequence). The CDR3 loop is CASSLGTPGELFF. The CDR3 DNA sequence: TGTGCCAGCAGCTTAGGGACCCCTGGGGAGCTGTTTTTT.

The V gene is TRBV7-9, the J gene TRBJ2-7; a weak D match, TRBD1 (6 bases). The germline V and J ends were trimmed by 2 bases and 0 bases, with 11 bases remaining between them. Germline CDR1 SEHNR, CDR2 FQNEAQ (reference sequence). This CDR3 is built from 15 residues. The CDR3, as DNA: TGTGCCAGCAGCTTATCAACGGACAGCTCCTACGAGCAGTACTTC. It codes for CASSLSTDSSYEQYF.

V and J are TRBV6-5 and TRBJ2-3; 7 bases are shared with TRBD2. The CDR3 is made up of 15 amino acids. Per germline, CDR1 MNHEY and CDR2 SVGAGI. The V and J ends lost 5 bases and 1 base, in that order; junction bases with no gene match: 6. CDR3 amino acids: CASSGGRWGTDTQYF. The CDR3 DNA reads as TGTGCCAGCAGTGGCGGGAGATGGGGCACAGATACGCAGTATTTT.

V gene TRBV12-5 combines with J gene TRBJ1-1; 8 positions agree with TRBD1. This CDR3 spans 14 amino acids. The germline V gene has CDR1 LGHNT and CDR2 FRNRAP. CDR3 amino acids: CAGATGGTNTEAFF. CDR3 coding DNA: TGTGCAGGCGCAACAGGGGGGACGAACACTGAAGCTTTCTTT.

This rearrangement joins TRBV18 to TRBJ1-2; 8 bases map to TRBD1. V gave up 3 bases and J gave up 8 bases; unmatched junction bases: 11. Germline CDR1 is KGHSH and CDR2 is LQKENI. This CDR3 is built from 15 residues. The CDR3 DNA sequence: TGTGCCAGCTCACCGGACCCGACAGGGGAAGACGGCTACACCTTC. This codes for CASSPDPTGEDGYTF. Combining the CDR3 with reference TRBV18 and TRBJ1-2 gives the whole variable domain NAGVMQNPRHLVRRRGQEARLRCSPMKGHSHVYWYRQLPEEGLKFMVYLQKENIIDESGMPKERFSAEFPKEGPSILRIQQVVRGDSAAYFCASSPDPTGEDGYTFGSGTRLTVV.

The J gene is TRBJ1-4, the V gene TRBV15; possibly TRBD1 for D (5 bases). Germline V gene lookup returns CDR1 LNHNV and CDR2 YYDKDF (reference sequence). The CDR3 runs 14 residues. V lost 6 bases to trimming and J lost 7 bases, with 15 bases between them. The CDR3 spells CATRDGADGEKLFF. The CDR3 bases are TGTGCCACCAGGGACGGGGCGGATGGTGAAAAACTGTTTTTT. The whole variable domain, remainder taken from reference TRBV15 and TRBJ1-4, is DAMVIQNPRYQVTQFGKPVTLSCSQTLNHNVMYWYQQKSSQAPKLLFHYYDKDFNNEADTPDNFQSRRPNTSFCFLDIRSPGLGDTAMYLCATRDGADGEKLFFGSGTQLSVL.

V and J are TRBV6-1 and TRBJ2-7; no definite D call. The germline gives CDR1 MNHNS, CDR2 SASEGT. The CDR3 length is 13 residues. Between the trimmed V and J ends, which lost 2 bases and 5 bases, there was a span of 10 bases. This CDR3 reads CASSESFPDEQYF. As DNA, the CDR3 is TGTGCCAGCAGTGAATCCTTCCCTGACGAGCAGTACTTC.

The J gene is TRBJ1-1, the V gene TRBV6-6, with 9 bases identical to TRBD1. The CDR3 totals 14 residues. Germline V lookup: CDR1 MNHNY, CDR2 SVGAGI (reference sequence). V trimming: 8 bases; J trimming: 4 bases; junction bases outside the gene matches: 8. The DNA of the CDR3 is TGTGCCAGCCCGTCACCGGGACAGGGCACTGAAGCTTTCTTT. Protein product: CASPSPGQGTEAFF.

This clone came up once. The chain carries TRBV6-5 and TRBJ2-7, with D possibly matching TRBD1 (6 bases). The CDR3 is made up of 13 amino acids. V was clipped by 6 bases and J by 2 bases, with 11 bases between them. CDR1 and CDR2 from the germline V gene are MNHEY and SVGAGI. The CDR3 sequence: CASSTTGPYEQYF. CDR3 in DNA: TGTGCCAGCAGCACGACAGGCCCCTACGAGCAGTACTTC.

V usage is TRBV29-1 and J usage is TRBJ2-3; 9 positions agree with TRBD2. With V trimmed by 5 bases and J by 3 bases, 9 bases remained unmatched. Germline V gene sequence: CDR1 SQVTM, CDR2 ANQGSEA. The CDR3 is 15 residues long. The CDR3 loop is CSVSRAGGRTDTQYF. CDR3 in DNA: TGCAGCGTTTCCCGGGCGGGAGGGCGAACAGATACGCAGTATTTT.

The CDR3 loop reads CASRLREANEQFF. Here the CDR3 DNA reads TGTGCCAGCAGGCTAAGAGAAGCCAATGAGCAGTTCTTC. The V call is TRBV6-1, the J call TRBJ2-1; D is ambiguous. The germline V gene encodes CDR1 MNHNS and CDR2 SASEGT. V was trimmed by 6 bases and J by 6 bases, leaving 12 bases between them. CDR3 size: 13 residues.

V gene TRBV19 combines with J gene TRBJ1-2; maybe TRBD1 (6 bases). Trimming took off 8 bases at V and 5 bases at J, with 18 bases between the two ends. This CDR3 spans 14 amino acids. Germline assignment: CDR1 LNHDA and CDR2 SQIVND (reference sequence). This CDR3 reads CASLSQGFAYGYTF. The DNA of the CDR3 is TGTGCCAGTCTATCACAGGGATTCGCGTATGGCTACACCTTC. The full variable domain, rest sourced from reference TRBV19 and TRBJ1-2, is DGGITQSPKYLFRKEGQNVTLSCEQNLNHDAMYWYRQDPGQGLRLIYYSQIVNDFQKGDIAEGYSVSREKKESFPLTVTSAQKNPTAFYLCASLSQGFAYGYTFGSGTRLTVV.